Listed below are T cell receptor beta chains from one sample, sequenced in a study of CD4 T cells in relation to SARS-CoV-2 and coronaviruses. Data came from immunoSEQ multiplex PCR; TCRdb stores just in-frame clones and leaves some out. The table includes some 20,000 clones, about three quarters detected once. Their recognized antigens are unknown. The sequenced material came from CD4+ T cells from PBMCs, cultured in vitro. The origin of the receptors is a human donor in good health. Both conserved end residues are part of each CDR3. D genes are given only for firm matches. Rows give clone size only sometimes, using once, few, many, or a class for an expanded clone.

TRBV10-3,-,TRBJ2-2,-,TGTGCCATCAGTGAGTCCCACGGCCAGGGAAACACCGGGGAGCTGTTTTTT,CAISESHGQGNTGELFF
TRBV9,-,TRBJ2-3,-,TGTGCCAGCAGCGTTATAGCACAACGCACAGATACGCAGTATTTT,CASSVIAQRTDTQYF
TRBV6-6,-,TRBJ2-6,-,TGTGCCAGCAGTCCCCCCATTGGCTCTGGGGCCAACGTCCTGACTTTC,CASSPPIGSGANVLTF
TRBV2,-,TRBJ2-6,-,TGTGCCAGCAGCGCCCAGGGAACTGGGGCCAACGTCCTGACTTTC,CASSAQGTGANVLTF
TRBV15,once,TRBJ2-1,-,TGTGCCACCAGCAGAGATAGTGGAAATGAGCAGTTCTTC,CATSRDSGNEQFF
TRBV19,few,TRBJ1-1,-,TGTGCCAGTAGTAAGGACATATCTGAAGCTTTCTTT,CASSKDISEAFF
TRBV15,-,TRBJ1-2,-,TGTGCCACCAGGCGAGAATCTACAACGTATGGCTACACCTTC,CATRRESTTYGYTF
TRBV28,-,TRBJ1-6,-,TGTGCCAGCAGTTTAAAAACTTCACCCCTCCACTTT,CASSLKTSPLHF
TRBV11-2,-,TRBJ2-5,-,TGTGCCAGCAGCTTAGAAGGGTGGACCCAGTACTTC,CASSLEGWTQYF
TRBV5-1,-,TRBJ1-5,-,TGCGCCAGCAGCTTAACAGGGATTAGCAATCAGCCCCAGCATTTT,CASSLTGISNQPQHF
TRBV6-6,-,TRBJ2-7,TRBD2,TGTGCCAGCAGTTACGGGGCGGGAGTCTCCTACGAGCAGTACTTC,CASSYGAGVSYEQYF
TRBV19,-,TRBJ1-5,TRBD1,TGTGCCAGTAGTCCAAGACAGGGCCCCCGGAATCAGCCCCAGCATTTT,CASSPRQGPRNQPQHF
TRBV5-1,-,TRBJ2-2,-,TGCGCCAGCAGCCCTGACCGACCGAACACCGGGGAGCTGTTTTTT,CASSPDRPNTGELFF
TRBV18,-,TRBJ2-1,TRBD2,TGTGCCAGCTCACCAGGACTAGCGGTCTCGGATGAGCAGTTCTTC,CASSPGLAVSDEQFF
TRBV5-6,-,TRBJ2-7,-,TGTGCCAGCAGTCCTAGGTGGGTGTGGAGCCGCTACGAGCAGTACTTC,CASSPRWVWSRYEQYF
TRBV20-1,once,TRBJ1-1,TRBD1,TGCAGTGCTGGGACAGTTGAAGCTTTCTTT,CSAGTVEAFF
TRBV28,-,TRBJ1-5,-,TGTGCCAGCAGCAGGGGTGGAGGCAATCAGCCCCAGCATTTT,CASSRGGGNQPQHF
TRBV11-3,-,TRBJ2-7,TRBD2,TGTGCCAGCAGCTCGACTAGCGGGAGGGCCTCCGAGCAGTACTTC,CASSSTSGRASEQYF
TRBV5-1,-,TRBJ1-1,TRBD1,TGCGCCAGCAGCTTCGCCCTTGGGACAGATGAAGCTTTCTTT,CASSFALGTDEAFF
TRBV7-6,-,TRBJ2-5,TRBD1,TGTGCCAGCAGCACCATCCCAGGGGGACAAGAGACCCAGTACTTC,CASSTIPGGQETQYF